The 9 T cell receptor beta chains below come from one sample, sequenced in a study of human T cells and chemical hapten exposure. The time point denotes: pre-sensitization, week 0. This sample's treatment: therapeutic diphenylcyclopropenone sensitization with weekly scalp DPC. TCRdb called the RACE reads again in MiXCR, with one record for every CDR3 protein. The table includes some 400,000 distinct CDR3 sequences, 5.1% detected once. The sample was whole blood, taken in connection with sensitization to the hapten diphenylcyclopropenone (DPC). Every receptor here comes from a woman in her 50s with alopecia areata. Some clones in this sample may be carry-over from other donors' samples.

Concerning this clonotype itself: A much larger clone differs from this one at a single base, so this may be a read error. The rearrangement joins TRBV20-1 to TRBJ2-2, with a possible D match to TRBD2 (5 bases). Germline loops: CDR1 DFQATT, CDR2 SNEGSKA (reference sequence). V shed 5 bases and J shed 7 bases, with 23 bases lying between them. The CDR3 sequence is 16 residues long. The CDR3 reads CSAPLVGIRGIGELFF. CDR3 nucleotide sequence: TGCAGTGCTCCTTTAGTGGGTATCCGGGGAATCGGGGAGCTGTTTTTT.

The CDR3 region has the DNA TGTGCCACAAAGGGGGGAGGTAGGAATGAGCAGTTCTTC. Translated: CATKGGGRNEQFF. The J gene is TRBJ2-1, the V gene TRBV15; D could derive from TRBD1 or TRBD2 (6 bases each). V was cut by 9 bases and J by 7 bases, with 16 bases left in between. CDR1 is LNHNV, CDR2 YYDKDF, per germline (reference sequence). The length of the CDR3 is 13 residues.

This clonotype was found many times. The rearrangement uses TRBV20-1 and TRBJ1-5; weak D call: TRBD1 (5 bases). The germline V gene encodes CDR1 DFQATT and CDR2 SNEGSKA (reference sequence). CDR3 length: 14 amino acids. Between the trimmed V and J ends, which lost 5 bases and 1 base, there was a span of 12 bases. In DNA form, the CDR3 reads TGCAGTGCTGGCAGGGATTTCAGCAATCAGCCCCAGCATTTT. It is translated as CSAGRDFSNQPQHF.

This clonotype was counted at least ten times. The gene calls are TRBV5-4 and TRBJ2-3; D may be TRBD1 (5 bases). CDR3 size: 12 residues. Trimming took 4 bases from V and 9 from J, leaving 12 bases between them. Per the germline V gene, CDR1 is SGHNT and CDR2 is YYREEE (reference sequence). The CDR3 reads CASSAQVETQYF. CDR3 nucleotide sequence: TGTGCCAGCAGCGCACAGGTTGAGACGCAGTATTTT.

This clonotype was picked up one time. One end of the junction does not line up with germline, which may come from a read error. The chain employs TRBV11-2 and TRBJ2-7, with a possible D match to TRBD2 (6 bases). The CDR3 runs to 16 residues. CDR1 and CDR2 from the germline V gene are SGHAT and FQNNGV. The CDR3 nucleotides read TGTGCCAGCAGCTTCCCCACTCGGGGGTCCTCCTACAAGCAGTACTTC. It specifies CASSFPTRGSSYKQYF. The whole variable domain, remainder taken from reference TRBV11-2 and TRBJ2-7, is EAGVAQSPRYKIIEKRQSVAFWCNPISGHATLYWYQQILGQGPKLLIQFQNNGVVDDSQLPKDRFSAERLKGVDSTLKIQPAKLEDSAVYLCASSFPTRGSSYKQYFGPGTRLTVT.

There are a few counts of this clonotype. The rearrangement links TRBV5-1 to TRBJ2-1; 7 positions agree with TRBD2. Germline trimming cut 0 bases from V and 2 bases from J; bases unmatched to any gene: 5. Germline lookup yields CDR1 SGHRS and CDR2 YFSETQ. The CDR3 runs 16 residues. The CDR3 spells CASSLGLAVTYNEQFF. CDR3 DNA: TGCGCCAGCAGCTTGGGGCTAGCGGTAACCTACAATGAGCAGTTCTTC.

This clonotype was picked up many times. The genes are TRBV6-2 or TRBV6-3 and TRBJ2-6, with 8 bases identical to TRBD2. Trimming removed 1 base from V and 4 bases from J; junction bases left unmatched: 0. There are 15 residues in the CDR3. Germline V lookup: CDR1 MNHEY, CDR2 SVGEGT. The CDR3 spells CASSYWTSGANVLTF. CDR3 bases: TGTGCCAGCAGTTACTGGACTAGCGGGGCCAACGTCCTGACTTTC.

At least ten counts were recorded for this clonotype. The chain uses TRBV4-1 and TRBJ2-3; a weak D match, TRBD2 (5 bases). V was cut by 0 bases and J by 1 base, with 11 bases left in between. Germline V CDR1 and CDR2: MGHRA, YSYEKL. The CDR3 extends over 16 amino acids. The CDR3 nucleotides are TGCGCCAGCAGCCAAGACGGAGGCGGGCGCACAGATACGCAGTATTTT. Protein sequence: CASSQDGGGRTDTQYF.

This clonotype showed up many times. The gene calls are TRBV29-1 and TRBJ1-2, with unresolved D. The V gene lost 4 bases and the J gene lost 3 bases, with 18 bases spanning the gap. The V gene's germline CDR1 is SQVTM and CDR2 ANQGSEA. CDR3 length: 15 amino acids. CDR3 sequence (DNA): TGCAGCGTTGTCGACCCATACACCCGCGACTATGGCTACACCTTC. Translating gives CSVVDPYTRDYGYTF. The complete variable domain, with remaining parts taken from reference TRBV29-1 and TRBJ1-2, reads SAVISQKPSRDICQRGTSLTIQCQVDSQVTMMFWYRQQPGQSLTLIATANQGSEATYESGFVIDKFPISRPNLTFSTLTVSNMSPEDSSIYLCSVVDPYTRDYGYTFGSGTRLTVV.